The 15 T cell receptor beta chains below come from one sample, sequenced in a study of blood T cells in healthy people across ages. A second about 6 to 11 cycle PCR used barcoded and J-beta primers. From the 5' RACE reads, TCRdb called clonotypes with MiXCR, one entry per CDR3 protein. The sample yields around 1,600,000 distinct CDR3 sequences, less than 45% seen once. Material: blood. Receptors were obtained from a woman aged 18-29 years in good health.

This chain uses TRBV27 with TRBJ2-1, with D maybe TRBD1 (6 bases). Germline CDR1 is MNHEY and CDR2 is SMNVEV (reference sequence). Trimming removed 5 bases at V and 9 bases at J, with 11 bases between. The CDR3 consists of 12 residues. The CDR3, as DNA: TGTGCCAGCAGTCTGACAGGACTTGAGCAGTTCTTC. Translation gives CASSLTGLEQFF.

This chain links TRBV28 with TRBJ2-1; no clear D gene. The CDR3 has 13 residues. Germline CDR1 is MDHEN and CDR2 is SYDVKM. Trimming pared 7 bases from V and 3 bases from J, leaving 10 bases between. CDR3 DNA: TGTGCCAGCACCCGACTGCTCTACAATGAGCAGTTCTTC. Its translation: CASTRLLYNEQFF.

In this sample, this clonotype turned up a few times. J is TRBJ2-7 and V is TRBV12-3 or TRBV12-4, with D hard to call. The CDR3 runs 13 residues. V lost 3 bases and J 4 bases, leaving 10 bases between the germline ends. The CDR3 DNA reads as TGTGCCAGCAGTTTGGGCAGGAAGTACGAGCAGTACTTC. Residues: CASSLGRKYEQYF.

In its sample, this clonotype was seen a few times. V is TRBV4-1 and J is TRBJ1-4, with 9 bases aligning to TRBD1. CDR3 length: 15 amino acids. Trimming took 2 bases from V and 8 from J; bases not matched to a gene: 6. Per germline, CDR1 MGHRA and CDR2 YSYEKL. CDR3 nucleotide sequence: TGCGCCAGCAGCCAATTGGGGACAGGGCCCGAAAAACTGTTTTTT. This sequence encodes CASSQLGTGPEKLFF.

J is TRBJ2-1 and V is TRBV5-6; 7 bases agree with TRBD2. The germline V gene encodes CDR1 SGHDT and CDR2 YYEEEE. Trimming took 0 bases from V and 3 from J; bases not matched to a gene: 6. This CDR3 is built from 16 residues. This CDR3 is CASSLAPGTNYNEQFF. Here the CDR3 DNA reads TGTGCCAGCAGCTTGGCCCCCGGGACTAACTACAATGAGCAGTTCTTC.

The genes are TRBV27 and TRBJ2-7; D call uncertain. Germline V gives CDR1 MNHEY, CDR2 SMNVEV (reference sequence). V was shortened by 0 bases and J by 2 bases, with 11 bases between the two germline ends. The CDR3 loop spans 15 amino acids. The CDR3 loop reads CASSLSVLQAYEQYF. The CDR3 DNA is TGTGCCAGCAGTTTATCAGTGCTTCAGGCCTACGAGCAGTACTTC.

This clonotype was observed a few times. The V call is TRBV25-1, the J call TRBJ2-7; D is ambiguous. CDR1 MGHDK and CDR2 SYGVNS come from the germline V gene. The length of the CDR3 is 14 residues. Trimming removed 3 bases at V and 3 bases at J, with 12 bases between. As DNA, the CDR3 is TGTGCCAGCAGTGAGTCAGTACAAGACTACGAGCAGTACTTC. It encodes CASSESVQDYEQYF.

As concerns this clonotype: A read error may explain this, as a much larger clone is one base away. The J gene is TRBJ2-4, the V gene TRBV29-1; no reliable D call. The end of the DNA fits TRBJ2-7 better, so the J call may be wrong. Germline values: CDR1 SQVTM, CDR2 ANQGSEA. The length of the CDR3 is 12 residues. CDR3 region: CSVLDRTDEQYF. CDR3 DNA sequence: TGCAGCGTCCTAGACCGAACCGACGAGCAGTACTTC.

This clonotype has just a few counts. This rearrangement joins TRBV7-9 to TRBJ1-2; D gene unclear. The germline CDR1 and CDR2 sequences are SEHNR and FQNEAQ (reference sequence). The CDR3 is made up of 14 amino acids. Between the trimmed V and J ends, which lost 4 bases and 5 bases, there was a span of 14 bases. The CDR3 sequence is CASSSRTDRYGYTF. In DNA form, the CDR3 reads TGTGCCAGCAGCTCAAGGACCGACCGTTATGGCTACACCTTC.

This clonotype was seen a handful of times. This chain uses TRBV4-1 with TRBJ1-6, with a tentative D call TRBD1 (5 bases). V was cut by 0 bases and J by 1 base, with 10 bases left in between. The length of the CDR3 is 17 residues. CDR1 and CDR2 (germline): MGHRA, YSYEKL. CDR3 nucleotide sequence: TGCGCCAGCAGCCAAGAGAAGGGGTGGTCCTATAATTCACCCCTCCACTTT. This encodes CASSQEKGWSYNSPLHF.

This chain links TRBV4-2 with TRBJ2-5; perhaps D is TRBD1 or TRBD2 (5 bases each). The V gene's germline CDR1 is LGHNA and CDR2 YNFKEQ. V gave up 1 base and J gave up 11 bases, with 20 bases separating them. This CDR3 spans 15 amino acids. CDR3 loop: CASSQVPGASGEQYF. The CDR3 region has the DNA TGTGCCAGCAGCCAAGTTCCCGGGGCCTCGGGTGAGCAGTACTTC.

The chain couples TRBV24-1 to TRBJ2-7; a possible D gene is TRBD2 (6 bases). The V gene's germline CDR1 is KGHDR and CDR2 SFDVKD. V lost 5 bases to trimming and J lost 7 bases, with 20 bases between them. This CDR3 is built from 15 residues. The CDR3 bases are TGTGCCACCAGTGGCCTCGAGGAGGGATACAATGAGCAGTACTTC. Its translation is CATSGLEEGYNEQYF.

This clonotype has ten or more counts. The J gene is TRBJ2-7, the V gene TRBV2; 10 bases line up with TRBD1. This CDR3 is built from 12 residues. Unmatched junction bases numbered 0, after V lost 6 bases and J lost 4 bases. Looked up from germline, CDR1 is SNHLY and CDR2 is FYNNEI. CDR3 coding DNA: TGTGCCAGCAGGGACAGGGGGTACGAGCAGTACTTC. This encodes CASRDRGYEQYF.

This clonotype came up many times. The J gene is TRBJ1-2, the V gene TRBV2; no clear D gene. Trimming pared 0 bases from V and 5 bases from J, leaving 10 bases between. Germline CDR1 SNHLY, CDR2 FYNNEI. There are 14 residues in the CDR3. The CDR3 DNA sequence: TGTGCCAGCAGTGAAGCGCCTCAGTATTATGGCTACACCTTC. Translation gives CASSEAPQYYGYTF.

V is TRBV7-2 and J is TRBJ2-5; D may be TRBD2 (6 bases). The J call may be wrong; the DNA end is better matched by TRBJ2-7. The CDR3 spans 14 residues. The germline gives CDR1 SGHTA, CDR2 FQGNSA. As DNA, the CDR3 is TGTGCCAGCAGCTTAGAGTATGGGGGGTACGAGCAGTACTTC. Protein: CASSLEYGGYEQYF.